This record looks at one T cell receptor beta chain sequence and its context. Its antigen target is currently unknown. To prepare the library, 5' RACE was applied. Preparation of each TCR library used around 3.5 ug of total RNA. For each sample, cDNA synthesis was carried out in eight separate reactions using SMARTScribe reverse transcriptase. During cDNA synthesis, template switching introduced unique molecular identifiers that contained a 6-nucleotide sample barcode. TCRalpha and TCRbeta cDNA was amplified by two nested PCRs of around 16 and 10 cycles, with bead purification after each PCR. Before amplification, the cDNA was both treated with uracil DNA-glycosylase and purified with the QIAquick PCR purification kit. The second PCR added Illumina TruSeq-compatible adapters along with sample-specific barcodes. Library quality and concentration were checked on TapeStation and Qubit, and libraries were pooled at around 4.7 ng each. Pooled libraries were sequenced on an Illumina HiSeq2500 single-index Rapid Run with 2 x 100 bp reads and custom sequencing primers. In the paper's pipeline: UMI-based consensus assembly with MiGEC version 1.2.6 was used to correct PCR and sequencing errors. MiXCR version 2.1.1 was used to carry out V(D)J alignment, clonotype assembly and CDR3 extraction. To normalise gene usage, clonotype sharing and MAIT/NKT TCR abundance, the top 1000, 10 000 and 20 000 clonotypes in each sample were analysed. Diversity was computed as the inverse Simpson index with the vegan R package after downsampling to 27 000 UMIs. Paired Mann-Whitney U tests on discordant twin pairs were used, with Benjamini-Hochberg multiple-testing correction. Reprocessed by TCRdb, the reads give a single entry per CDR3 protein sequence, without DNA. For this entry, the V and J calls and clone size follow TCRdb and not the study's own pipeline. The table of this sample itemizes approximately 400,000 distinct CDR3 sequences. The ten largest clones take up approximately 2.4% of the sample.

The data stem from a study of monozygotic twins with inflammatory bowel disease (dated by TCRdb to between 2018 and 2020). With regard to the full study: The full study comprised 28 monozygotic twin pairs: nine German pairs (four IBD-concordant, five IBD-discordant) and 19 IBD-discordant Danish pairs. Disease-associated traits were sought mainly through comparisons between IBD patients and their genetically identical healthy co-twins within discordant pairs. Each individual had, on average, about 151 000 unique TCRalpha sequences and 181 000 unique TCRbeta sequences available for analysis. Findings and caveats that apply to the study as a whole: No single strong signal or clonotype linked to IBD turned up in the results, so the idea that one exists was not supported. Because patients received different immunosuppressive treatments, the repertoires may have picked up extra background noise and variability between individuals. IBD patients shared fewer clonotypes with other individuals than healthy twins did, most markedly in patients showing signs of disease activity. Concordant and discordant twins showed no difference in repertoire similarity, possibly because of limited statistical power. TCRbeta repertoire diversity, by inverse Simpson index, was decreased in IBD patients compared with their healthy co-twins. The analysis was unable to tell different T cell subtypes apart.

From each donor, a roughly 2.7 ml peripheral blood sample was collected into PAXgene tubes and kept at -80 degrees C. Total RNA was isolated from whole blood with the PAXgene blood miRNA kit on an automated QIAcube, without T cell sorting. Deep TCRalpha and TCRbeta repertoire profiling with unique molecular barcoding was performed on peripheral blood of monozygotic twin pairs concordant or discordant for inflammatory bowel disease. Smoking habits were recorded for all twin pairs, and individuals were classified as current, former or never smokers. Taken from the germline V gene, the CDR1 and CDR2 loops are SGDLS and YYNGEE. The CDR3 runs 17 residues from the cysteine to the phenylalanine. Only the protein sequence is given.

The sequence was collected from a human donor with ulcerative colitis or Crohn's disease, or a healthy co-twin of an affected twin (not recorded which). Sequenced material: blood. The rearrangement joined TRBV9 to TRBJ2-3; TCRdb's D call, TRBD2, is unchecked because there is no DNA. The CDR3 protein is CASSVGIAGGRTDTQYF.